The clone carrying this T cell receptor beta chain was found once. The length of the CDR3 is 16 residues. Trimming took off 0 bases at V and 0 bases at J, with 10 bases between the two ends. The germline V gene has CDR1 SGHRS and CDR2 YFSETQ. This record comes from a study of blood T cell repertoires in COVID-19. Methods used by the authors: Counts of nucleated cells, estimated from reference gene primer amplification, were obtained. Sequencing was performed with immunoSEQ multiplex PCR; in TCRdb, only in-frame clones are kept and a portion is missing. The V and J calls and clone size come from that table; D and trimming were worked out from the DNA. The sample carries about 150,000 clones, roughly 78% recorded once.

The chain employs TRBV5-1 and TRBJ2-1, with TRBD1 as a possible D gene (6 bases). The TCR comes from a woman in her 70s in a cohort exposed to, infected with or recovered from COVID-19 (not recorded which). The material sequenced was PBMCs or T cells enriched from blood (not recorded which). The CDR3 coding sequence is TGCGCCAGCAGCTTGGCCGGACAGTCCTCCTACAATGAGCAGTTCTTC. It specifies CASSLAGQSSYNEQFF.